These 11 T cell receptor beta chains were all obtained from the same sample, sequenced in a study of blood T cell repertoires in COVID-19. Some clones are missing from TCRdb's copy, which holds only in-frame ones; the method was immunoSEQ multiplex PCR. The repertoire holds a few hundred thousand clones, with roughly 89% as singletons. Sample: PBMCs or T cells enriched from blood (not recorded which). The receptors come from a woman younger than 45 who had recovered from COVID-19.

This clone was recorded once. The chain carries TRBV7-3 and TRBJ2-1, with 8 positions matching TRBD2. Germline V gives CDR1 SGHTA, CDR2 FQGTGA. With 5 bases clipped from V and 4 bases from J, the junction kept 7 bases outside the gene matches. The CDR3 has 15 residues. In DNA, the CDR3 is TGTGCCAGCAGCCTCACTAGCGGATTATACAATGAGCAGTTCTTC. Translating gives CASSLTSGLYNEQFF.

As concerns this clone: The same CDR3 is also encoded by other DNA sequences in this sample. This chain links TRBV6-5 with TRBJ2-7, with D possibly TRBD2 on 6 matching bases. The ends were cut back, 2 bases at V and 5 bases at J, with 7 bases in the middle. Per germline, CDR1 MNHEY and CDR2 SVGAGI. The CDR3 loop spans 12 amino acids. The chain's CDR3 is CASSYRGNEQYF. The CDR3 DNA sequence: TGTGCCAGCAGTTACCGGGGGAACGAGCAGTACTTC.

The chain couples TRBV7-9 to TRBJ1-4, with a tentative D call TRBD1 (6 bases). CDR1 is SEHNR and CDR2 is FQNEAQ in the germline V gene (reference sequence). Trimming removed 4 bases from V and 3 bases from J, with 12 bases in between. CDR3 length equals 15 residues. The CDR3 DNA reads TGTGCCAGCAGCTCGACAGGAGAAGCTAATGAAAAACTGTTTTTT. Translation: CASSSTGEANEKLFF.

V gene TRBV5-6 combines with J gene TRBJ2-2; D not certain. V was cut by 2 bases and J by 1 base, with 3 bases left in between. CDR1 and CDR2 (germline): SGHDT, YYEEEE. This CDR3 region has 13 residues. CDR3 protein: CASSFGNTGELFF. The DNA for the CDR3 is TGTGCCAGCAGCTTCGGGAACACCGGGGAGCTGTTTTTT.

A single count supports this clone. This chain joins TRBV18 and TRBJ2-1, with D possibly TRBD2 on 5 matching bases. CDR1 and CDR2 (germline): KGHSH, LQKENI. V was trimmed by 4 bases and J by 1 base, leaving 11 bases between them. This CDR3 has 15 amino acids. CDR3 region: CASSRWERSYNEQFF. The CDR3 DNA follows: TGTGCCAGCTCACGATGGGAGAGGTCCTACAATGAGCAGTTCTTC. The whole variable domain, remainder taken from reference TRBV18 and TRBJ2-1, is NAGVMQNPRHLVRRRGQEARLRCSPMKGHSHVYWYRQLPEEGLKFMVYLQKENIIDESGMPKERFSAEFPKEGPSILRIQQVVRGDSAAYFCASSRWERSYNEQFFGPGTRLTVL.

The genes are TRBV5-4 and TRBJ2-3; no definite D call. Germline CDR1 is SGHNT and CDR2 is YYREEE (reference sequence). V lost 3 bases and J lost 8, with 13 bases in between. This CDR3 is built from 13 residues. CDR3 DNA: TGTGCCAGCAGCTCACCTGCCCCCGGTACGCAGTATTTT. Its protein product is CASSSPAPGTQYF. Drawing the rest from reference TRBV5-4 and TRBJ2-3, the complete variable domain is ETGVTQSPTHLIKTRGQQVTLRCSSQSGHNTVSWYQQALGQGPQFIFQYYREEENGRGNFPPRFSGLQFPNYSSELNVNALELDDSALYLCASSSPAPGTQYFGPGTRLTVL.

V gene TRBV6-1 combines with J gene TRBJ2-1; D is possibly TRBD2 (6 bases). V lost 1 base, J lost 5 bases, and 12 bases lay in between. Germline V gene lookup returns CDR1 MNHNS and CDR2 SASEGT. This CDR3 has 15 residues. In DNA form, the CDR3 reads TGTGCCAGCAGTGAAGAAGCGGGCGGCCACAATGAGCAGTTCTTC. Encoded protein: CASSEEAGGHNEQFF.

The genes are TRBV11-2 and TRBJ2-5; 14 nucleotides agree with TRBD2. Germline values: CDR1 SGHAT, CDR2 FQNNGV. The CDR3 extends over 17 amino acids. V lost 4 bases and J lost 4; bases outside the gene matches: 8. DNA for the CDR3: TGTGCCAGCAGCTCCTACGGACTAGCGGGAGGATCAGAGACCCAGTACTTC. Amino acid sequence: CASSSYGLAGGSETQYF. Variable domain in full (rest from reference TRBV11-2 and TRBJ2-5): EAGVAQSPRYKIIEKRQSVAFWCNPISGHATLYWYQQILGQGPKLLIQFQNNGVVDDSQLPKDRFSAERLKGVDSTLKIQPAKLEDSAVYLCASSSYGLAGGSETQYFGPGTRLLVL.

The chain employs TRBV11-2 and TRBJ1-3, with 7 bases identical to TRBD1. Germline trimming cut 0 bases from V and 8 bases from J; bases unmatched to any gene: 4. Germline CDR1 reads SGHAT; CDR2 reads FQNNGV. This CDR3 is built from 14 residues. DNA of the CDR3: TGTGCCAGCAGCTTAGATGACAGGGCTTACACCATATATTTT. Its protein product is CASSLDDRAYTIYF.

V gene TRBV4-3 combines with J gene TRBJ1-1; D might be TRBD1 (5 bases). This CDR3 contains 14 residues. Trimming shortened V by 0 bases and J by 7 bases, and 12 bases separated the two germline ends. Germline CDR1 reads LGHNA; CDR2 reads YSLEER. CDR3 residues: CASSQEQGWDEAFF. As DNA, the CDR3 is TGCGCCAGCAGCCAAGAGCAGGGTTGGGATGAAGCTTTCTTT.

The chain carries TRBV10-3 and TRBJ2-4; 10 positions match TRBD1. V lost 4 bases to trimming and J lost 3 bases; unmatched junction nucleotides: 6. The germline V gene encodes CDR1 ENHRY and CDR2 SYGVKD. The CDR3 covers 16 residues. CDR3 amino acids: CAISGGGTGDKNIQYF. The CDR3 nucleotides read TGTGCCATCAGTGGTGGGGGGACAGGGGACAAAAACATTCAGTACTTC.